This T cell receptor beta chain was captured by sequencing in a study of vaccination and CD4 T cells after COVID-19. Treatment denoted: approximately nine-day PBMC culture with coronavirus spike peptide pools or control peptides (ViraFEST assay). Sequenced with the Oncomine TCR Beta short-read assay was DNA taken from cultured CD4+ T cells. Researchers extracted genomic DNA from CD4+ T cells that had been cultured. One entry per CDR3 protein, called by TCRdb with MiXCR from the PCR reads. The repertoire holds around 2,400 distinct CDR3 sequences, with around 30% as singletons. Trimming removed 6 bases from V and 4 bases from J, with 18 bases in between. CDR1 is DFQATT, CDR2 SNEGSKA, per germline (reference sequence). CDR3 length: 14 residues. This clonotype was seen just once. Its antigen is currently unknown.

This rearrangement joins TRBV20-1 to TRBJ1-2; tentative D call: TRBD1 (5 bases). This sample comprised CD4+ T cells from blood, cultured in vitro, obtained after SARS-CoV-2 vaccination. The clonotype was recovered from a human donor who had recovered from COVID-19. CDR3: CSARSRQGFYGYTF. CDR3 sequence (DNA): TGCAGTGCCAGAAGTCGGCAGGGTTTCTATGGCTACACCTTC.